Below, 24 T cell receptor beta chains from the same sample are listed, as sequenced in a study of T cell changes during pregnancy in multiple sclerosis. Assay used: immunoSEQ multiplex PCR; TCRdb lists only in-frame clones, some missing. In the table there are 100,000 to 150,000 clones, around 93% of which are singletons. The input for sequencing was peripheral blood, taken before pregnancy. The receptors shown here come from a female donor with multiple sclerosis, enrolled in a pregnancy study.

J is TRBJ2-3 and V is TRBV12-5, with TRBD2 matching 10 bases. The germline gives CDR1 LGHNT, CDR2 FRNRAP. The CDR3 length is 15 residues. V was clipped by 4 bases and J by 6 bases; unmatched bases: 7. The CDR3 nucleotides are TGTGCTAGTGGTTCCAGCGGGAGGGGGTATGATACGCAGTATTTT. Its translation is CASGSSGRGYDTQYF.

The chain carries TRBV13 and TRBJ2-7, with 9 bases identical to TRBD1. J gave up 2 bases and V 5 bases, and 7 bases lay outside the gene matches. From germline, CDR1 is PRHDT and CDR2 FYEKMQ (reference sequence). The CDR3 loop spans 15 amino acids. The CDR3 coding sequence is TGTGCCAGCAGCCCCGGACAGGGGCCAACCTACGAGCAGTACTTC. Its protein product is CASSPGQGPTYEQYF.

CDR3 protein: CASSDEGTKEAFF. The CDR3 DNA sequence: TGTGCCAGCAGTGATGAGGGCACAAAGGAAGCTTTCTTT. The rearrangement links TRBV6-1 to TRBJ1-1; no clear D gene. Deletions cut 3 bases from V and 8 bases from J, with 13 bases between. The germline CDR1 and CDR2 sequences are MNHNS and SASEGT. The length of the CDR3 is 13 residues.

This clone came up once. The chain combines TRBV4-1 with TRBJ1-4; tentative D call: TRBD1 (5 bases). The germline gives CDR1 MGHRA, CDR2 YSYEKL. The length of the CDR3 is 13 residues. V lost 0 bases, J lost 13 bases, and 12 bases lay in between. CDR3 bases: TGCGCCAGCAGCCAAGAGATGCGGGGGGGACTGTTTTTT. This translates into CASSQEMRGGLFF.

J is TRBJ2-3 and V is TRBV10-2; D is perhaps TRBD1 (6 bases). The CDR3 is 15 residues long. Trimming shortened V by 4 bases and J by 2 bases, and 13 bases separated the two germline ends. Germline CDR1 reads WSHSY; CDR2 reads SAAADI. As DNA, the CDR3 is TGCGCCAGCAGTGGACGACAGGCCTTCACAGATACGCAGTATTTT. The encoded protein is CASSGRQAFTDTQYF.

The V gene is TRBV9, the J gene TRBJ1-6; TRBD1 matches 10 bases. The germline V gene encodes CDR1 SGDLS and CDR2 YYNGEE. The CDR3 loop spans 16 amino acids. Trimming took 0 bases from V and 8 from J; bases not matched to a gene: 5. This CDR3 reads CASSVEPGQGYSPLHF. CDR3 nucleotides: TGTGCCAGCAGCGTAGAACCGGGACAGGGGTATTCACCCCTCCACTTT.

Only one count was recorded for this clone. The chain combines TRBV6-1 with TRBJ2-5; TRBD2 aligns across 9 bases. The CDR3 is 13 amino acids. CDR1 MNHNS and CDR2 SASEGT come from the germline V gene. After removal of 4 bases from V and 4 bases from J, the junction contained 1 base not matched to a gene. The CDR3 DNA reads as TGTGCCAGCAGTGCACTAGCGGGAGAGACCCAGTACTTC. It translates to CASSALAGETQYF.

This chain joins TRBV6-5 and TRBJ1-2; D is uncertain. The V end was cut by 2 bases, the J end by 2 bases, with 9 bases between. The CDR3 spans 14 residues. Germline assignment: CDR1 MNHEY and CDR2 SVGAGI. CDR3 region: CASSYLGRNYGYTF. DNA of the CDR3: TGTGCCAGCAGTTACCTGGGCAGAAACTATGGCTACACCTTC.

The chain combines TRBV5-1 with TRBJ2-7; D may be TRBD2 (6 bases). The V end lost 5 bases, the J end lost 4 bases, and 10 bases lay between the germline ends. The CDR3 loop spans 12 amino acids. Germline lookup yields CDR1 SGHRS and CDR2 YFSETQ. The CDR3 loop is CASSRERYEQYF. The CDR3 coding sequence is TGCGCCAGCAGTCGGGAGCGGTACGAGCAGTACTTC.

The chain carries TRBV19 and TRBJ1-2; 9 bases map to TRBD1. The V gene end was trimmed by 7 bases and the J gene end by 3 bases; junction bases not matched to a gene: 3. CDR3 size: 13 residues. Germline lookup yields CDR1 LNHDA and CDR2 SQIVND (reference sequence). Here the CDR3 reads CASNRDRDYGYTF. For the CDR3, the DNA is TGTGCCAGTAACAGGGACAGGGACTATGGCTACACCTTC.

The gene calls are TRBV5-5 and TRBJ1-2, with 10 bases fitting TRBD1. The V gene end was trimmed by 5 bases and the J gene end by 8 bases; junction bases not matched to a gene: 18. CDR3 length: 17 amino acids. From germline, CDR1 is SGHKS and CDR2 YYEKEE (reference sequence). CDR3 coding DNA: TGTGCCAGCAGTTATGACGAAGTTCGGGACAGGGGATCCGGCTACACCTTC. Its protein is CASSYDEVRDRGSGYTF.

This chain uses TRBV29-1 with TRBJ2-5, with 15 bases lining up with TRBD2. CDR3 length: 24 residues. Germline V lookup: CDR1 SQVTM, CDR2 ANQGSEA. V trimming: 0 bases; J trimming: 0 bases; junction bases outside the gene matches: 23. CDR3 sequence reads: CSVEEWTPRGTSGGLAPYQETQYF. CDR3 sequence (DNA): TGCAGCGTTGAAGAGTGGACACCCCGAGGGACTAGCGGGGGGCTCGCACCGTACCAAGAGACCCAGTACTTC.

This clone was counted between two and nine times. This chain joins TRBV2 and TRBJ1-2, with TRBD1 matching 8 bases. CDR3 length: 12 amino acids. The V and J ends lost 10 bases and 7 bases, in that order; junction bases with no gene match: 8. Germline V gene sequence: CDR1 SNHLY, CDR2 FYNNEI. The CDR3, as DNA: TGTGCCACCAGCCAGGGGGCGCCTGGCTACACCTTC. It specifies CATSQGAPGYTF. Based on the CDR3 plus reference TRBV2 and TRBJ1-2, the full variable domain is EPEVTQTPSHQVTQMGQEVILRCVPISNHLYFYWYRQILGQKVEFLVSFYNNEISEKSEIFDDQFSVERPDGSNFTLKIRSTKLEDSAMYFCATSQGAPGYTFGSGTRLTVV.

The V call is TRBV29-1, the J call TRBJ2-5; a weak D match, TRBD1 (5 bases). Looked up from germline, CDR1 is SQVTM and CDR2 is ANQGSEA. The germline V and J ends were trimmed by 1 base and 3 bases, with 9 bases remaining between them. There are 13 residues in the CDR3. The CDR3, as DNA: TGCAGCGTTGAAGTACAGGCAAAAGAGACCCAGTACTTC. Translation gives CSVEVQAKETQYF.

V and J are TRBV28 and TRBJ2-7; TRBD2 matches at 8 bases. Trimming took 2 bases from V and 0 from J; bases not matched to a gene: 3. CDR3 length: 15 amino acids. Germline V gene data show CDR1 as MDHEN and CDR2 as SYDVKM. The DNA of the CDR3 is TGTGCCAGCAGTTTAGGAGGACTAGCCTCCTACGAGCAGTACTTC. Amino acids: CASSLGGLASYEQYF.

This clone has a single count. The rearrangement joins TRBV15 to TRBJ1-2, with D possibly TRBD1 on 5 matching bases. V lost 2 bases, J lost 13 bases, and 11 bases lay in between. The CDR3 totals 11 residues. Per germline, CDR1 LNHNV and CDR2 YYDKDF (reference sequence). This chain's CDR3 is CATSRQGNCTF. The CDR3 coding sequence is TGTGCCACCAGCAGACAGGGTAATTGCACCTTC.

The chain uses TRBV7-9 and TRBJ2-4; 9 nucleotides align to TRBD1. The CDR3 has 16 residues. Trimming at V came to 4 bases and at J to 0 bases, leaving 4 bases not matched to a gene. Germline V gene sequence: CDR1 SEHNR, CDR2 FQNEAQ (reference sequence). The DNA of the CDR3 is TGTGCCAGCAGCTCCACAGGGGGCTTAGCCAAAAACATTCAGTACTTC. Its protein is CASSSTGGLAKNIQYF.

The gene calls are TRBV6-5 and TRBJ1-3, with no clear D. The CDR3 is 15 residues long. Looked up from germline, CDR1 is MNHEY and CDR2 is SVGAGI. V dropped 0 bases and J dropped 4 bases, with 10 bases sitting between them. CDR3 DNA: TGTGCCAGCAGTTACTCGGCGGGCTCAGGAAACACCATATATTTT. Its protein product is CASSYSAGSGNTIYF.

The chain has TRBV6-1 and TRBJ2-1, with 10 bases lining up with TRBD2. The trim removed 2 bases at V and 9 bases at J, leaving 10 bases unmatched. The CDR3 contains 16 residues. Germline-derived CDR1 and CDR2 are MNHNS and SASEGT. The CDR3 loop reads CASSEIVLAGVSEQFF. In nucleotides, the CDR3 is TGTGCCAGCAGTGAAATTGTTCTAGCGGGAGTTTCTGAGCAGTTCTTC.

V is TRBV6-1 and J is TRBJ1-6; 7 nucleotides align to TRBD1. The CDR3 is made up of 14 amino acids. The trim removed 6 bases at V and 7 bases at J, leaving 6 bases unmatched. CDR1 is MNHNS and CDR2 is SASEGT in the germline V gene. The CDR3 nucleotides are TGTGCCAGCAGGATACCGGGACAGAATTCACCCCTCCACTTT. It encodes CASRIPGQNSPLHF.

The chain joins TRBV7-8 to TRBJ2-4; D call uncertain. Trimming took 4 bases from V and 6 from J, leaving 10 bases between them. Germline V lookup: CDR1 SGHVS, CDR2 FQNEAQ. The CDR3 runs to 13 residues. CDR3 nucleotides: TGTGCCAGCAGCTCCCCCTCCCGAAACATTCAGTACTTC. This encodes CASSSPSRNIQYF.

The CDR3, as DNA: TGTGCCAGCAATCTACAGGGTAACTATGGCTACACCTTC. Its protein product is CASNLQGNYGYTF. The chain joins TRBV6-1 to TRBJ1-2, with D tentatively TRBD1 (6 bases). Trimming shortened V by 7 bases and J by 1 base, and 10 bases separated the two germline ends. Germline lookup yields CDR1 MNHNS and CDR2 SASEGT. The CDR3 loop spans 13 amino acids.

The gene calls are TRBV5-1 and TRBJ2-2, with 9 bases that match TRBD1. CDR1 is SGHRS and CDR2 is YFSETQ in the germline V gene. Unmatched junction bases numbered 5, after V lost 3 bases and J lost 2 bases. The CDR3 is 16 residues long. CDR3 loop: CASSWRTGENTGELFF. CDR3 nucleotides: TGCGCCAGCAGCTGGAGGACAGGGGAAAACACCGGGGAGCTGTTTTTT. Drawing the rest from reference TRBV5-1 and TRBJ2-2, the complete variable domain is KAGVTQTPRYLIKTRGQQVTLSCSPISGHRSVSWYQQTPGQGLQFLFEYFSETQRNKGNFPGRFSGRQFSNSRSEMNVSTLELGDSALYLCASSWRTGENTGELFFGEGSRLTVL.

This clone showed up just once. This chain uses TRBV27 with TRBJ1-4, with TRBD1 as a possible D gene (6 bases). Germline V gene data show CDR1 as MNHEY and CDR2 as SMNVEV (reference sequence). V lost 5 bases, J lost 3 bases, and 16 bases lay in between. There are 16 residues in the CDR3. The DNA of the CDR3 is TGTGCCAGCAGTCCCCAGGGGCACGGGGCTAATGAAAAACTGTTTTTT. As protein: CASSPQGHGANEKLFF.